The rows below give T cell receptor beta chains drawn from one sample of a study of T cells after yellow fever vaccination. TCRdb re-called the 5' RACE reads with MiXCR, one entry per CDR3 protein. In the table there are hundreds of thousands of distinct CDR3 sequences, 12% of which are singletons. The sample here was PBMCs, taken on the day of the yellow fever booster vaccination. These receptors were obtained from a man aged 25-40 years who received the YFV17D yellow fever vaccine. The CDR3 runs from the conserved cysteine through the conserved F or W. The order of the fields is J gene, V gene, D gene, clone size, CDR3 protein, CDR3 DNA. A D gene is named only where the DNA matches it firmly. Clone size, where shown, is once, few, many, or a class for clones that have expanded.

TRBJ2-1	TRBV29-1	.	many	CSVEDIGVHNEQFF	TGCAGCGTTGAAGACATTGGAGTACACAATGAGCAGTTCTTC
TRBJ1-5	TRBV20-1	.	many	CSAAVNSNQPQHF	TGCAGTGCTGCCGTTAATAGCAATCAGCCCCAGCATTTT
TRBJ2-3	TRBV7-6	TRBD2	few	CASSQLTSGSTGDTQYF	TGTGCCAGCAGCCAACTGACTAGCGGGAGTACCGGAGATACGCAGTATTTT
TRBJ2-5	TRBV24-1	.	.	CATSERPRAGEETQYF	TGTGCCACCAGCGAGAGGCCTAGAGCGGGTGAAGAGACCCAGTACTTC
TRBJ2-1	TRBV7-9	TRBD2	.	CASSFSSGINEQFF	TGTGCCAGCAGCTTCTCTAGCGGGATTAATGAGCAGTTCTTC
TRBJ2-5	TRBV18	.	few	CASSPPDGGTQYF	TGTGCCAGCTCACCACCCGACGGGGGGACCCAGTACTTC
TRBJ2-7	TRBV20-1	.	few	CSARWVDYEQYF	TGCAGTGCTAGGTGGGTGGACTACGAGCAGTACTTC
TRBJ2-7	TRBV7-9	TRBD1	few	CASSLPTGVLFYEQYF	TGTGCCAGCAGCTTGCCGACAGGGGTTCTTTTTTACGAGCAGTACTTC
TRBJ2-5	TRBV5-1	.	few	CASSPWTNQETQYF	TGCGCCAGCAGCCCCTGGACAAACCAAGAGACCCAGTACTTC
TRBJ2-7	TRBV7-2	TRBD2	few	CASSRTDLADYEQYF	TGTGCCAGCAGCCGAACCGATCTAGCGGACTACGAGCAGTACTTC